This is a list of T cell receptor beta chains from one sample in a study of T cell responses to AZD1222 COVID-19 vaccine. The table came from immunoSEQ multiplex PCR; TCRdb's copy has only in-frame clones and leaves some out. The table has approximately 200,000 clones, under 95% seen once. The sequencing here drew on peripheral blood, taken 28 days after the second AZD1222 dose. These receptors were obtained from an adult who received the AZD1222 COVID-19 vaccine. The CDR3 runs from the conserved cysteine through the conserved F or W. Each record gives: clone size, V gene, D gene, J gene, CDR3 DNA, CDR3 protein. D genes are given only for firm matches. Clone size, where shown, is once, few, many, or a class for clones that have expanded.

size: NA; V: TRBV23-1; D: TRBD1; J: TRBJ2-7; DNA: TGCGCCAGCAGTCAATCTCCGACAGGGGTGAACGAGCAGTACTTC; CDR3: CASSQSPTGVNEQYF
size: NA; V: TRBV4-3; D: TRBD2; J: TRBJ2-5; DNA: TGCGCCAGCAGCCCCCTGAGCGGGGGGCAACAAGAGACCCAGTACTTC; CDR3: CASSPLSGGQQETQYF
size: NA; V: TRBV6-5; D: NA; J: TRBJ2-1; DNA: TGTGCCAGCAGTATCCACAGGTACAATGAGCAGTTCTTC; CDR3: CASSIHRYNEQFF
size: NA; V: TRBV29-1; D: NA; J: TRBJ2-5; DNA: TGCAGCGCCCACCCGGCCGCAGAGACCCAGTACTTC; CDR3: CSAHPAAETQYF
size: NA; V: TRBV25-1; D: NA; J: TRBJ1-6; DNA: TGTGCCAGCATAGGACCGGGGGATTCACCCCTCCACTTT; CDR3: CASIGPGDSPLHF
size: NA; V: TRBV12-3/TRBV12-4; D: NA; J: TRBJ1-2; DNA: TGTGCCAGCAGTGCACAGCTAAAGGGCTACACCTTC; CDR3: CASSAQLKGYTF
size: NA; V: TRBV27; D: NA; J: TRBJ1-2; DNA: TGTGCCAGCAGAGAACGAGGGGGGCCCTATGGCTACACCTTC; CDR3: CASRERGGPYGYTF
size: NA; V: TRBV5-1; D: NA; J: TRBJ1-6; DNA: TGCGCCAGCAGCTTGGACTGGGGGACCTATAATTCACCCCTCCACTTT; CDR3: CASSLDWGTYNSPLHF
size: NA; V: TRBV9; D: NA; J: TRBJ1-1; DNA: TGTGCCAGCAGCGTATTGGAGAGGGGCACTGAAGCTTTCTTT; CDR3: CASSVLERGTEAFF
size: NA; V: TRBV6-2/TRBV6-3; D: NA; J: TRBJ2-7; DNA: TGTGCCAGCAGTTACGGGGTGGCCTCCTACGAGCAGTACTTC; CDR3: CASSYGVASYEQYF
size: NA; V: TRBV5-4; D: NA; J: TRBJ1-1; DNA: TGTGCCAGCAGCTTGGCCGCAGGGATGAACACTGAAGCTTTCTTT; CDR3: CASSLAAGMNTEAFF
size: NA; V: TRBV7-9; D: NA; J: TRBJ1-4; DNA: TGTGCCAGCAGCAGAGAGGGGGGTTCGGCGGAAAAACTGTTTTTT; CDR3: CASSREGGSAEKLFF
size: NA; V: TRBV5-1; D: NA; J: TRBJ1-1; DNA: TGCGCCAGCAGCCCGGTTGGAGGAGTGAACACTGAAGCTTTCTTT; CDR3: CASSPVGGVNTEAFF
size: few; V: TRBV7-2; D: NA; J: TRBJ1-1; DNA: TGTGCCAGCAGCCCAAGTCTCGGAGACACTGAAGCTTTCTTT; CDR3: CASSPSLGDTEAFF
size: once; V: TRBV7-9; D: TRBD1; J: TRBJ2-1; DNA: TGTGCCAGCGGCGAGCTTATCTCGGGACAGTTATACAATGAGCAGTTCTTC; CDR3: CASGELISGQLYNEQFF
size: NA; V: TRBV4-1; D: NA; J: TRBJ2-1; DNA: TGCGCCAGCAGCCAAGATTTGGGGCCCGATGAGCAGTTCTTC; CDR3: CASSQDLGPDEQFF
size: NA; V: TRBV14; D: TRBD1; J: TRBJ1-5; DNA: TGTGCCAGCAGCGGGACAGATAGCAATCAGCCCCAGCATTTT; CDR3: CASSGTDSNQPQHF
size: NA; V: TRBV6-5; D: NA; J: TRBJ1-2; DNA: TGTGCCAGCAGGGGGGGGACCTCTCCTTATGGCTACACCTTC; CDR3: CASRGGTSPYGYTF
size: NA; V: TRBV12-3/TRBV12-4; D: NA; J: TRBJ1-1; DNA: TGTGCCAGCAGTTTAATAAGACAAGCCGAAGCTTTCTTT; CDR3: CASSLIRQAEAFF
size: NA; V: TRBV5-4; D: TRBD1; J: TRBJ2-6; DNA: TGTGCCAGCAGCCGGGACAGGGGGACCCCCTCTGGGGCCAACGTCCTGACTTTC; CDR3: CASSRDRGTPSGANVLTF
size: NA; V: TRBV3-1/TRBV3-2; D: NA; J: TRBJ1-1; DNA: TGTGCCAGCAGCCAAGTGGGGGGAGGGACTGAAGCTTTCTTT; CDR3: CASSQVGGGTEAFF
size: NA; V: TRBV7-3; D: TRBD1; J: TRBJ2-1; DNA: TGTGCCAGCAGCCGGGACAGGGGGGCCAATGAGCAGTTCTTC; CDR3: CASSRDRGANEQFF
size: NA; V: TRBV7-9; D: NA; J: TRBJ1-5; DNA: TGTGCCAGCAGCCCGTTGGACGGCAATCAGCCCCAGCATTTT; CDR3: CASSPLDGNQPQHF
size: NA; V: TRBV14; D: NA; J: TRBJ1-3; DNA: TGTGCCAGCAGCCCCACCGGAAACACCATATATTTT; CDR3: CASSPTGNTIYF
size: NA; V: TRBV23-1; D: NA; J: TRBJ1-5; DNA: TGCGCCAGCAAGAGAGGGGCCTTCAATCAGCCCCAGCATTTT; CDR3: CASKRGAFNQPQHF
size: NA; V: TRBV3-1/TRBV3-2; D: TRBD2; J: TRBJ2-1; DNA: TGTGCCAGCAGCCCTTCAACTAGCGGGGGGGATAGTGAGCAGTTCTTC; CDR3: CASSPSTSGGDSEQFF